This TCR beta chain appears in the sequencing data of a study of CD8+ T cells in alopecia areata. Study information: Severity in treated patients was scored by percentage of scalp area affected. Overall study findings and caveats: Expanded CD8+ clones among the top 100, and scalp clonality, were significantly decreased by tofacitinib. Patients showed less clear TCR sequence sharing than mice, possibly partly because of HLA diversity. Amid tofacitinib therapy, many expanded lesional clones stayed present in scalp and blood.

As regards this clone: Its specificity is unknown.

Sequencing used cDNA as its template, made by extracting RNA and reverse transcribing it. Some clones are missing from TCRdb's copy, which holds only in-frame ones; the method was immunoSEQ multiplex PCR. The sample consists of around 100,000 clones, approximately 63% of them appearing once. This CDR3 has 15 amino acids. Losses at the gene ends were 6 bases for V and 6 bases for J; bases not matched to a gene: 10. Germline CDR1 reads PRHDT; CDR2 reads FYEKMQ (reference sequence). Indicated treatment: oral pan-JAK inhibitor, 5-10 mg twice daily. The receptor comes from a human donor with alopecia areata. Material: CD8+ T cells sorted from blood, obtained between weeks 55 and 70, from a patient treated with tofacitinib. The V and J genes are TRBV13 and TRBJ2-5; 10 nucleotides line up with TRBD1. The DNA for the CDR3 is TGTGCCAGCAGTCAGCCGGGACAGGGGTTGCAGACCCAGTACTTC. Its translation is CASSQPGQGLQTQYF.